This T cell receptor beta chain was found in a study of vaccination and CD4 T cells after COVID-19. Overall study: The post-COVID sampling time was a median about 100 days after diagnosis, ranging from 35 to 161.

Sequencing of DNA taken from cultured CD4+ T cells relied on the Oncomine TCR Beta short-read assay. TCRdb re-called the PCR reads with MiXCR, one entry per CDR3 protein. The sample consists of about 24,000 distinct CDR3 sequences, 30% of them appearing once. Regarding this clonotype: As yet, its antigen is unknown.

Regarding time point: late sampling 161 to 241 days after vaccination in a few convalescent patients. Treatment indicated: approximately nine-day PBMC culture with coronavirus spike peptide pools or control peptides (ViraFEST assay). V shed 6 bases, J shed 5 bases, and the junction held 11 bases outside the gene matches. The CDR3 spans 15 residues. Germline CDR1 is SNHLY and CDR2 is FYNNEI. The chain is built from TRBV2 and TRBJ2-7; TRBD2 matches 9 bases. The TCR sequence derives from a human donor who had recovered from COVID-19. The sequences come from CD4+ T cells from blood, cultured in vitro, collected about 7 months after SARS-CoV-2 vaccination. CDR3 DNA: TGTGCCAGCAGCCTTATTAGCGGGAGTAGTGACGAGCAGTACTTC. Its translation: CASSLISGSSDEQYF.